This T cell receptor beta chain emerged from a study of Graves' ophthalmopathy and Graves' hyperthyroidism. This clonotype was recorded a few times. Transcripts of RNA were the source for amplifying TCR beta CDR3 regions. The workflow started with a first-round RT-PCR run with HTBI primers and then moved on to a second-round multiplex PCR. TCRdb itself ran the multiplex PCR reads through MiXCR, one entry per CDR3 protein. This sample has about 410,000 distinct CDR3 sequences; around 19% occur once, and the top ten carry around 1.5%. The ends were cut back, 2 bases at V and 5 bases at J, with 13 bases in the middle. CDR1 and CDR2 from the germline V gene are MDHEN and SYDVKM. This CDR3 is built from 15 residues.

V and J are TRBV28 and TRBJ2-4; a possible D gene is TRBD2 (5 bases). Sequenced sample: peripheral blood. The TCR comes from a woman aged 18-35 years with Graves' ophthalmopathy. CDR3 DNA sequence: TGTGCCAGCAGTTTAGGGAGAGCCGGCGAAAACATTCAGTACTTC. Translated, it gives CASSLGRAGENIQYF.